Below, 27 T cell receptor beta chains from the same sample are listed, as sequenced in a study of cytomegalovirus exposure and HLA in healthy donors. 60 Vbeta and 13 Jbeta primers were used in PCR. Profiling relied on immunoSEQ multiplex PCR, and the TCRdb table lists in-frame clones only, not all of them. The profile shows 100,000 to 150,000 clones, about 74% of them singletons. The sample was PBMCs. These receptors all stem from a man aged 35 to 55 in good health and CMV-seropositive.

CDR3 DNA sequence: TGTGCCAGCAGCCTCGAGGGAGGGAGCTCCTACGAGCAGTACTTC. It is translated as CASSLEGGSSYEQYF. This chain links TRBV28 with TRBJ2-5; 7 nucleotides match TRBD2. The better agreement between TRBJ2-7 and the DNA end casts doubt on the J call. The CDR3 is 15 amino acids. Per the germline V gene, CDR1 is MDHEN and CDR2 is SYDVKM.

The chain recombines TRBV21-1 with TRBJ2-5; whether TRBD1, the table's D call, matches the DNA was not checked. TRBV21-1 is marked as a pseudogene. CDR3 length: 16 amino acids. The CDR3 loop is CASSKEGTGPGETQYF. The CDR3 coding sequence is TGTGCCAGCAGCAAAGAGGGGACAGGGCCTGGGGAGACCCAGTACTTC.

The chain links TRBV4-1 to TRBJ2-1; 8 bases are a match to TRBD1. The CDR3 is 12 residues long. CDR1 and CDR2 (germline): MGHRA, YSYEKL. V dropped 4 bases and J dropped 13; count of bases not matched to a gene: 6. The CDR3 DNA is TGCGCCAGCAGCCCCTTACAGGGGGAACAGTTCTTC. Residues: CASSPLQGEQFF.

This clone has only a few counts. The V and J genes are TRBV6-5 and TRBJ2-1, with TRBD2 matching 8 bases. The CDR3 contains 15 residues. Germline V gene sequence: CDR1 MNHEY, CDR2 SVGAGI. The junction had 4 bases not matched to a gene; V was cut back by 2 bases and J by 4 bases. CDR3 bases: TGTGCCAGCAGTTACGGTCCTAGCGGGTACAATGAGCAGTTCTTC. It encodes CASSYGPSGYNEQFF.

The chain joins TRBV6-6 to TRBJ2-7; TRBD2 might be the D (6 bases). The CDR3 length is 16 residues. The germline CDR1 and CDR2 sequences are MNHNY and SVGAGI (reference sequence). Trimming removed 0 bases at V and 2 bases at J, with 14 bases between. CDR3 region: CASSYSGGLGTYEQYF. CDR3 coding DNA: TGTGCCAGCAGTTACTCGGGAGGCCTAGGGACCTACGAGCAGTACTTC.

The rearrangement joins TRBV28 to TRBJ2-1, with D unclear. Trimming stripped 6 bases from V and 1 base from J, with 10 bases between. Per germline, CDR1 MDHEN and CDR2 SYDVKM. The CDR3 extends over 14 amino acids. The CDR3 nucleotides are TGTGCCAGCAGCCGCCAAACATCCTACAATGAGCAGTTCTTC. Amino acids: CASSRQTSYNEQFF.

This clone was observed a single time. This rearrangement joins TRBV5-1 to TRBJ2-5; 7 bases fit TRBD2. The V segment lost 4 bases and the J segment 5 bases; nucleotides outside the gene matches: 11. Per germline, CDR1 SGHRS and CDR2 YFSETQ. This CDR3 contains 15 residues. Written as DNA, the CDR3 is TGCGCCAGCAGCCCTACAGCGGGGCCGGGGGAGACCCAGTACTTC. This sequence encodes CASSPTAGPGETQYF. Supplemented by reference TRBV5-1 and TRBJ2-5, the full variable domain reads KAGVTQTPRYLIKTRGQQVTLSCSPISGHRSVSWYQQTPGQGLQFLFEYFSETQRNKGNFPGRFSGRQFSNSRSEMNVSTLELGDSALYLCASSPTAGPGETQYFGPGTRLLVL.

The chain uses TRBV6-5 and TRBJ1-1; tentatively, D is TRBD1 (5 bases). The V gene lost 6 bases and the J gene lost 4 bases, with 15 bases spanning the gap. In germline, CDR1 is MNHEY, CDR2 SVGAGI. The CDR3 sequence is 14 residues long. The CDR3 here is CASRYGAPGTEAFF. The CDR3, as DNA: TGTGCCAGCAGATACGGGGCCCCGGGCACTGAAGCTTTCTTT.

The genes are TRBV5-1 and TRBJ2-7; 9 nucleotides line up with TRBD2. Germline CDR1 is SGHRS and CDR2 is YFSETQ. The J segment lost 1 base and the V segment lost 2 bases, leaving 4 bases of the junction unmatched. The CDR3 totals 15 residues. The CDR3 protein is CASSLQREVSYEQYF. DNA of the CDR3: TGCGCCAGCAGCTTACAGCGGGAGGTGTCCTACGAGCAGTACTTC.

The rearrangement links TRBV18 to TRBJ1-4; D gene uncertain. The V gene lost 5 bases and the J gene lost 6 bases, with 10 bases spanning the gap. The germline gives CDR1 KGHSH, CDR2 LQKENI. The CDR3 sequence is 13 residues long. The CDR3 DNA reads TGTGCCAGCTCAGAGGGCACTCATGAAAAACTGTTTTTT. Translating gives CASSEGTHEKLFF.

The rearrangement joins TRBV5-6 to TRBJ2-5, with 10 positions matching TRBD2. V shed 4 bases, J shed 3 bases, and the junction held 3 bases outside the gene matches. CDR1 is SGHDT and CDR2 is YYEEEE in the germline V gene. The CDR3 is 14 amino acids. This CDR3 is CASSLLAGKETQYF. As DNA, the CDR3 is TGTGCCAGCAGCCTACTAGCGGGAAAAGAGACCCAGTACTTC. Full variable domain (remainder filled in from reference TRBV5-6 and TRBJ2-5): DAGVTQSPTHLIKTRGQQVTLRCSPKSGHDTVSWYQQALGQGPQFIFQYYEEEERQRGNFPDRFSGHQFPNYSSELNVNALLLGDSALYLCASSLLAGKETQYFGPGTRLLVL.

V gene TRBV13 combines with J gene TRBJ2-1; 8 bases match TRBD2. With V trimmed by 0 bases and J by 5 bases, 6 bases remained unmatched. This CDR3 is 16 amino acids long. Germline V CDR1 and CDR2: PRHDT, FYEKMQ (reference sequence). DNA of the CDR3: TGTGCCAGCAGCTTAGGTGCACTAGCGGAAAACAATGAGCAGTTCTTC. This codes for CASSLGALAENNEQFF.

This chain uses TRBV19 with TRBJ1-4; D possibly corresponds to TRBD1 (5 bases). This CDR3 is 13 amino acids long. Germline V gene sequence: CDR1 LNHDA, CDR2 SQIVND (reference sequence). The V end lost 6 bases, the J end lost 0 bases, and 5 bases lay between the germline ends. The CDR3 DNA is TGTGCCAGTAGCAGGGCAACTAATGAAAAACTGTTTTTT. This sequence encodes CASSRATNEKLFF.

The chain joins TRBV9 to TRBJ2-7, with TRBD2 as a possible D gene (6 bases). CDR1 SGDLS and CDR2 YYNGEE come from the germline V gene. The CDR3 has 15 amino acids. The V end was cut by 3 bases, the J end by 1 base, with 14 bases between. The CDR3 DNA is TGTGCCAGCAGCGCAGGGAGGTCGGAATCCTACGAGCAGTACTTC. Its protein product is CASSAGRSESYEQYF.

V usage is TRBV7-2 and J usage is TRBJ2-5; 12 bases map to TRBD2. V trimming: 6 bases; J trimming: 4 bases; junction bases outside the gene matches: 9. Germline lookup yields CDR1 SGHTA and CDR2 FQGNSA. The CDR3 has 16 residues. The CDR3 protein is CASRPRTSGVGETQYF. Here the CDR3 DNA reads TGTGCCAGCAGACCTCGGACTAGCGGGGTAGGAGAGACCCAGTACTTC.

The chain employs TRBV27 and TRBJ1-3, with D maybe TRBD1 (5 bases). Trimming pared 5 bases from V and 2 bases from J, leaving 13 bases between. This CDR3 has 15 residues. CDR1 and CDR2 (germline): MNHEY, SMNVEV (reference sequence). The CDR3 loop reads CASSRQGGTGNTIYF. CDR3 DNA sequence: TGTGCCAGCAGTCGTCAGGGAGGGACTGGAAACACCATATATTTT.

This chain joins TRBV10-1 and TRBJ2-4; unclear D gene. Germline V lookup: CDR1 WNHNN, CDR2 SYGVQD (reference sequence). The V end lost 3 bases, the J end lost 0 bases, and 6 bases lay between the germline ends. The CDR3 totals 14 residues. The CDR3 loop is CASSDSLAKNIQYF. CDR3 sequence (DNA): TGCGCCAGCAGTGATAGTCTAGCCAAAAACATTCAGTACTTC.

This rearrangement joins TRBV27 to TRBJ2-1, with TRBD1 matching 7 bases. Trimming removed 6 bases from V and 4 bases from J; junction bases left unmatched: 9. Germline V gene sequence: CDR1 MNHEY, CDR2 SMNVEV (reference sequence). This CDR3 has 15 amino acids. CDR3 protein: CASRMGQNRYNEQFF. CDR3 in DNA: TGTGCCAGCAGGATGGGACAGAACCGTTACAATGAGCAGTTCTTC.

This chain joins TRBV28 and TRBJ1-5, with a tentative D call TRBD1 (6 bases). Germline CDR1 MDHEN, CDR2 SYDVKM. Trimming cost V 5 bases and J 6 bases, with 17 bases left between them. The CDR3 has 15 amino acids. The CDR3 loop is CASSTAGVTFQPQHF. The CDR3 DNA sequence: TGTGCCAGCAGTACAGCAGGGGTCACATTTCAGCCCCAGCATTTT.

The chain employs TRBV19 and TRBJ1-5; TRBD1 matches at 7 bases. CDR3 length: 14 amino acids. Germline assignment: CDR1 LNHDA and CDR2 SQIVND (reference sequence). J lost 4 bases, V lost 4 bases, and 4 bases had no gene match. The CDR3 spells CASSTIQGNQPQHF. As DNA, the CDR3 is TGTGCCAGTAGTACAATACAGGGGAATCAGCCCCAGCATTTT.

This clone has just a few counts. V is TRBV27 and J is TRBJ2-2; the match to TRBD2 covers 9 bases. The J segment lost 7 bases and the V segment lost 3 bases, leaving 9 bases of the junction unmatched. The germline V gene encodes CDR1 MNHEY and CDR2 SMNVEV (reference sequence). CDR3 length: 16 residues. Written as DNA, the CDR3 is TGTGCCAGCAGTTTGCTGCGGGGGGGCCGAGGCGGGGAGCTGTTTTTT. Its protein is CASSLLRGGRGGELFF.

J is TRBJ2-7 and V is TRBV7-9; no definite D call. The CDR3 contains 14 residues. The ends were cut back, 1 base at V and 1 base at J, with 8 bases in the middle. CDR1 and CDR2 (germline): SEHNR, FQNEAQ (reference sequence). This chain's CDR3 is CASSLESASYEQYF. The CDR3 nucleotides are TGTGCCAGCAGCTTAGAGAGCGCTTCCTACGAGCAGTACTTC.

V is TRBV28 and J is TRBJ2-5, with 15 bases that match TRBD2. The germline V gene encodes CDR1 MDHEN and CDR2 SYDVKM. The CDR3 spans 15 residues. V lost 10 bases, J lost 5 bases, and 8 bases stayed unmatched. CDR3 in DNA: TGTGCCACCGGACTAGCGGGAGGGGGGTGGGAGACCCAGTACTTC. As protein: CATGLAGGGWETQYF.

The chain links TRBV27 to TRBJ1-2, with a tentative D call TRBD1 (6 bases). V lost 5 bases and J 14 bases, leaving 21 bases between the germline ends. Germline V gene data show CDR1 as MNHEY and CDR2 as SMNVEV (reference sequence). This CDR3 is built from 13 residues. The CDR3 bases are TGTGCCAGCAGTCCCCAGGGGCAAATTCGGCAGACCTTC. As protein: CASSPQGQIRQTF.

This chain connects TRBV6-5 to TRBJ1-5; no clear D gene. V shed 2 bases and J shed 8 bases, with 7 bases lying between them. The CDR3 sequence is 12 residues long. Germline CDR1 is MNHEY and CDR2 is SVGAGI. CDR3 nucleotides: TGTGCCAGCAGTTACGCCGTAGAGCCCCAGCATTTT. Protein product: CASSYAVEPQHF.

As DNA, the CDR3 is TGCGCCAGCAGCCGCGACAGGGTAGTTGAAAAACTGTTTTTT. It yields the protein CASSRDRVVEKLFF. The chain links TRBV5-1 to TRBJ1-4, with TRBD1 matching over 7 bases. CDR1 is SGHRS and CDR2 is YFSETQ in the germline V gene. This CDR3 region has 14 residues. The junction had 7 bases not matched to a gene; V was cut back by 4 bases and J by 7 bases.

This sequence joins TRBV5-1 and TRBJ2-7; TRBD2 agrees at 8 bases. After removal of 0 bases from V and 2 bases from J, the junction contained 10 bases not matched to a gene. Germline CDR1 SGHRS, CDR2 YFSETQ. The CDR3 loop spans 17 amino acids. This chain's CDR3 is CASSLEASGPLPYEQYF. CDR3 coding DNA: TGCGCCAGCAGCTTGGAGGCTAGCGGGCCTTTACCCTACGAGCAGTACTTC.